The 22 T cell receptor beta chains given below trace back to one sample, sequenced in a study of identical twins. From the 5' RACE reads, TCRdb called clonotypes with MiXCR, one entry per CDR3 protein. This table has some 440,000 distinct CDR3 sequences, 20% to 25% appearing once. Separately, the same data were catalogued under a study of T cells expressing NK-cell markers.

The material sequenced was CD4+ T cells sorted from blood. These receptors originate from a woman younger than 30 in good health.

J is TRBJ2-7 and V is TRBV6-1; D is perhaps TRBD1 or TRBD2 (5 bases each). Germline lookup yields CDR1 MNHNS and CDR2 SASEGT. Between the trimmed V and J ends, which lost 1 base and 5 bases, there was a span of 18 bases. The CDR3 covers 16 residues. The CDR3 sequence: CASSEEIIRGRHEQYF. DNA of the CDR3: TGTGCCAGCAGTGAAGAGATCATCCGGGGCCGTCACGAGCAGTACTTC.

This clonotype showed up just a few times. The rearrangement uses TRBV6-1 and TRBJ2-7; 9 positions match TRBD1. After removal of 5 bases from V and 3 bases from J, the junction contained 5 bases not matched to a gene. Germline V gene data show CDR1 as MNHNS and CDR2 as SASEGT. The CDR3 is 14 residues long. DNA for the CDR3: TGTGCCAGCAGTAGACAGGGACAGGGCTACGAGCAGTACTTC. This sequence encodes CASSRQGQGYEQYF.

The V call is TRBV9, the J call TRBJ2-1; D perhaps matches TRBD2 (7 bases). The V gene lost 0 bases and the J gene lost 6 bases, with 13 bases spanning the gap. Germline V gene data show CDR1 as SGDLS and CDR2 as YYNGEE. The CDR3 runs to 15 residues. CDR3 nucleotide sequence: TGTGCCAGCAGCGTAGTGGGGGGGCCCTTCAATGAGCAGTTCTTC. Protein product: CASSVVGGPFNEQFF.

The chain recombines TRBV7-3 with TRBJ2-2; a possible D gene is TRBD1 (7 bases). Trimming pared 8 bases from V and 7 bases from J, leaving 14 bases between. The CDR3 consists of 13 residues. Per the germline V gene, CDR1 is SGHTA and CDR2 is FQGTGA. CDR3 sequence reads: CASGAGGGGELFF. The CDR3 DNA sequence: TGTGCCAGCGGAGCAGGGGGAGGCGGGGAGCTGTTTTTT.

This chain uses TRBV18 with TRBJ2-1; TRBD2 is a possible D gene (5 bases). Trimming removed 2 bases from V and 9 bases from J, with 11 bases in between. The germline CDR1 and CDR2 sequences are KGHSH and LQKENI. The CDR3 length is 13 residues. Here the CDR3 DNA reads TGTGCCAGCTCACCAGTGGGAGAGGGTGAGCAGTTCTTC. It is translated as CASSPVGEGEQFF.

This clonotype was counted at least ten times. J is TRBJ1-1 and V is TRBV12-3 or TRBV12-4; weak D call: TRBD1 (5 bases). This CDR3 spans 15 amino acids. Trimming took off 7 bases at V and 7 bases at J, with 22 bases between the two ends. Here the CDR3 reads CASTPSGARRSEAFF. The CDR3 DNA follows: TGTGCCAGCACCCCCAGTGGGGCGCGAAGGAGTGAAGCTTTCTTT.

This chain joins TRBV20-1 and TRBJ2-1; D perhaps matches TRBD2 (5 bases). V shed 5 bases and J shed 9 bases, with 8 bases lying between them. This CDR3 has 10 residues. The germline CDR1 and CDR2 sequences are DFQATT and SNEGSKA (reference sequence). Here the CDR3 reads CSAPRGEQFF. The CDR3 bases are TGCAGTGCTCCCCGGGGTGAGCAGTTCTTC.

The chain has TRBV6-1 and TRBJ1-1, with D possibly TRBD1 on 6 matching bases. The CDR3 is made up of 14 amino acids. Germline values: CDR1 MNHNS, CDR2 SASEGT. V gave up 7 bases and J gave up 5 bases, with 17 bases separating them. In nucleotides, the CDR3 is TGTGCCAGCATCGATGGGGGGCCGAAGACTGAAGCTTTCTTT. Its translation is CASIDGGPKTEAFF.

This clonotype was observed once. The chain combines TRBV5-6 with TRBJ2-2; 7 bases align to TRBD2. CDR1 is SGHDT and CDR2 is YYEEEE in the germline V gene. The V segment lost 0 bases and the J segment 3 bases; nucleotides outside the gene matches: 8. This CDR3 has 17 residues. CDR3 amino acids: CASSLVRSGADTGELFF. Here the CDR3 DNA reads TGTGCCAGCAGCTTGGTACGCAGCGGGGCGGACACCGGGGAGCTGTTTTTT.

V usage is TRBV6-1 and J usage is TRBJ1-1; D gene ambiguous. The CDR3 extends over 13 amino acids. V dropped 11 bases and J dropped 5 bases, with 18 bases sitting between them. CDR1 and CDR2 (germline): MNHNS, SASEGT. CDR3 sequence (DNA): TGTGCCTTCAGGAGGGAAGGCAAAACTGAAGCTTTCTTT. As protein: CAFRREGKTEAFF.

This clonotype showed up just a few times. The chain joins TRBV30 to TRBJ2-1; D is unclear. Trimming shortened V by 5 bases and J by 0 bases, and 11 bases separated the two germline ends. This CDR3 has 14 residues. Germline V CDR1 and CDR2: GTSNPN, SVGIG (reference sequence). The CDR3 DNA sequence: TGTGCCTGGGCTAGGGAAAGCTCCTACAATGAGCAGTTCTTC. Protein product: CAWARESSYNEQFF.

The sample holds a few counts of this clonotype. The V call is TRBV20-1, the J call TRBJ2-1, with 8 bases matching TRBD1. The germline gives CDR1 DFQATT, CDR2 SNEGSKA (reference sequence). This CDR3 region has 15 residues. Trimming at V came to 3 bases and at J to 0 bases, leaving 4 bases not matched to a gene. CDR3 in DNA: TGCAGTGCTAGGCGGCAGGGGGCCTCCTACAATGAGCAGTTCTTC. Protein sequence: CSARRQGASYNEQFF.

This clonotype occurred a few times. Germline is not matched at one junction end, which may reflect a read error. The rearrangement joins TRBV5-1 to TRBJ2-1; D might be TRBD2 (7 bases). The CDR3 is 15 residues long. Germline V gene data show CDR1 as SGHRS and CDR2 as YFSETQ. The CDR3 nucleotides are TGCGCCAGCAGCTTCGGCGGGGGCTCCAACAATGAGCAGTTCTTC. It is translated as CASSFGGGSNNEQFF. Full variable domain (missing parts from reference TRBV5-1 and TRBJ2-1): KAGVTQTPRYLIKTRGQQVTLSCSPISGHRSVSWYQQTPGQGLQFLFEYFSETQRNKGNFPGRFSGRQFSNSRSEMNVSTLELGDSALYLCASSFGGGSNNEQFFGPGTRLTVL.

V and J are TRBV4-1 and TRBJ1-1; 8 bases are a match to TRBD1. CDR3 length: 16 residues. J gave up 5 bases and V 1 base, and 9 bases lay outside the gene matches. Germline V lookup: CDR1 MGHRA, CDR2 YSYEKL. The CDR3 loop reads CASSQAANRGETEAFF. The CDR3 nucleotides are TGCGCCAGCAGCCAAGCCGCCAACAGGGGGGAAACTGAAGCTTTCTTT.

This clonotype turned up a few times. CDR3 protein: CSTMNTEAFF. DNA of the CDR3: TGCAGTACCATGAACACTGAAGCTTTCTTT. The chain employs TRBV29-1 and TRBJ1-1; D is unresolved. CDR1 SQVTM and CDR2 ANQGSEA come from the germline V gene. The length of the CDR3 is 10 residues.

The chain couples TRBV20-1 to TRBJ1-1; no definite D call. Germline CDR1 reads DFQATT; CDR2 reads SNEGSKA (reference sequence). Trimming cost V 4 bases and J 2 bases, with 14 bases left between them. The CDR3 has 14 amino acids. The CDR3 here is CSANSGNSNTEAFF. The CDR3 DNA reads TGCAGTGCTAACTCCGGGAACAGCAACACTGAAGCTTTCTTT.

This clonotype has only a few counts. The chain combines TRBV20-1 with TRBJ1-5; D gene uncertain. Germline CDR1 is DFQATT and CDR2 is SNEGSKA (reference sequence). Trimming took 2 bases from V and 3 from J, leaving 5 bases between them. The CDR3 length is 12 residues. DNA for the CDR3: TGCAGTGCTAGACAGCCCAATCAGCCCCAGCATTTT. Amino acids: CSARQPNQPQHF.

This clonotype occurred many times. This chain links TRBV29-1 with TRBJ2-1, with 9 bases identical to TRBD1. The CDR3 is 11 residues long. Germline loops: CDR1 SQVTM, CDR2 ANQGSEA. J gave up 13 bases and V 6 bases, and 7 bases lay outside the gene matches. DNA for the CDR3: TGCAGCGTCCTCACAGGGGGCTTCCAGTTCTTC. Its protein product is CSVLTGGFQFF.

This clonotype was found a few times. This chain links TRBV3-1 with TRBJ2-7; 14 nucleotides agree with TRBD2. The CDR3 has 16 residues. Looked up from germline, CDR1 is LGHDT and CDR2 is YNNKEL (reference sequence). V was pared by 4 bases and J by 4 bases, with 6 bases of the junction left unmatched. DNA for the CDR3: TGTGCCAGCAGCCGTCGGACTAGCGGGGGGCAATACGAGCAGTACTTC. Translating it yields CASSRRTSGGQYEQYF.

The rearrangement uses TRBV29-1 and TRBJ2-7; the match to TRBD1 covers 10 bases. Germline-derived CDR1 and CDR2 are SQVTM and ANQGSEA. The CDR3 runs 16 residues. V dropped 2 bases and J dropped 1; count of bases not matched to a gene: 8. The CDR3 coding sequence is TGCAGCGTTGAAACGTGGGACAGGGGAGGGTCCTACGAGCAGTACTTC. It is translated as CSVETWDRGGSYEQYF.

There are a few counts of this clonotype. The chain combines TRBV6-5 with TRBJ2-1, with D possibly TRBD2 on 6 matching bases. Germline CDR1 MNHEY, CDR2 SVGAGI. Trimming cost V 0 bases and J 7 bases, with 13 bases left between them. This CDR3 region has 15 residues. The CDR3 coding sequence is TGTGCCAGCAGTTACTCGATGCGGGGCCGGAATGAGCAGTTCTTC. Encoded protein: CASSYSMRGRNEQFF.

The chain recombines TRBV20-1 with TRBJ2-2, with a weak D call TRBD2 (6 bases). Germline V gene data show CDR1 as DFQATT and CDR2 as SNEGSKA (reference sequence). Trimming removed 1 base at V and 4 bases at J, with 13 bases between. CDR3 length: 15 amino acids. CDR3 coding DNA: TGCAGTGCTAGAGGGAGGGCCTGGGGCACCGGGGAGCTGTTTTTT. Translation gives CSARGRAWGTGELFF.